Only one count was recorded for the clone carrying this TCR beta chain. The CDR3 totals 11 residues. Germline V gene sequence: CDR1 SGHTA, CDR2 FQGNSA. V was shortened by 2 bases and J by 16 bases, with 12 bases between the two germline ends. This sample was included in a study of PD-L1 blockade in urothelial cancer. Background on the study: Study patients had been treated with 0 to 3 previous chemotherapy regimens. The median T cell count in blood samples was around 150,000.

Data came from immunoSEQ multiplex PCR; TCRdb stores just in-frame clones and leaves some out. There are tens of thousands of clones in the sample; approximately 72% occur only once, and 4% lies in the top ten. Time point defined: pretreatment peripheral blood. The patients had locally advanced or metastatic urothelial carcinoma. Sample: PBMCs, taken around atezolizumab (anti-PD-L1) treatment. This clonotype was sampled from an older man with urothelial cancer. The gene calls are TRBV7-2 and TRBJ1-3; D gene uncertain. The CDR3 DNA is TGTGCCAGCAGCTTAAACGGTGTTACGTATTTT. This encodes CASSLNGVTYF.